The next 14 T cell receptor beta chains were all read from a single sample in a study of cytomegalovirus exposure and HLA in healthy donors. The study ran its PCR with 60 Vbeta and 13 Jbeta primers. TCRdb keeps only in-frame clones here, not all; method: immunoSEQ multiplex PCR. There are roughly 200,000 clones in the sample; 79% occur only once, and 0.69% lies in the top ten. The sample consisted of PBMCs. These receptor sequences come from a woman in her 40s in good health and CMV-seronegative.

The rearrangement uses TRBV5-1 and TRBJ1-1; D might be TRBD1 (6 bases). The germline CDR1 and CDR2 sequences are SGHRS and YFSETQ. This CDR3 has 15 residues. The V gene lost 1 base and the J gene lost 0 bases, with 10 bases spanning the gap. The CDR3 region has the DNA TGCGCCAGCAGCTTGTTACAGGGCCTGAACACTGAAGCTTTCTTT. This codes for CASSLLQGLNTEAFF.

This chain connects TRBV28 to TRBJ2-1; D might be TRBD1 (6 bases). The CDR3 loop spans 14 amino acids. Germline lookup yields CDR1 MDHEN and CDR2 SYDVKM. The V end was cut by 4 bases, the J end by 7 bases, with 14 bases between. DNA for the CDR3: TGTGCCAGCAGTTCACCCGCAGGGGTTAATGAGCAGTTCTTC. Translation gives CASSSPAGVNEQFF.

The V call is TRBV7-9, the J call TRBJ2-7; maybe TRBD1 (6 bases). Trimming shortened V by 1 base and J by 2 bases, and 9 bases separated the two germline ends. The CDR3 has 14 residues. Germline V gene lookup returns CDR1 SEHNR and CDR2 FQNEAQ (reference sequence). The CDR3 DNA follows: TGTGCCAGCAGCTTAGAACAGGGACCCTACGAGCAGTACTTC. It yields the protein CASSLEQGPYEQYF.

The rearrangement joins TRBV19 to TRBJ1-1; 7 bases are a match to TRBD1. V was pared by 1 base and J by 4 bases, with 6 bases of the junction left unmatched. This CDR3 has 15 residues. Germline CDR1 and CDR2: LNHDA and SQIVND (reference sequence). The CDR3: CASSIAWQGVTEAFF. The CDR3 DNA sequence: TGTGCCAGTAGTATAGCATGGCAGGGGGTCACTGAAGCTTTCTTT.

The V gene is TRBV2, the J gene TRBJ1-2; D gene ambiguous. This CDR3 has 14 amino acids. Per germline, CDR1 SNHLY and CDR2 FYNNEI. Trimming removed 6 bases from V and 8 bases from J, with 19 bases in between. The CDR3 DNA is TGTGCCAGCAGACAAGGAGTAGGTTCGGGGGGCTACACCTTC. Encoded protein: CASRQGVGSGGYTF.

This clone was found a few times. The J gene is TRBJ2-6, the V gene TRBV19; weak D call: TRBD1 (6 bases). From germline, CDR1 is LNHDA and CDR2 SQIVND (reference sequence). V was pared by 4 bases and J by 0 bases, with 10 bases between. The CDR3 runs 16 residues. The CDR3: CASSSTGFSGANVLTF. CDR3 DNA: TGTGCCAGTAGTAGTACAGGGTTCTCTGGGGCCAACGTCCTGACTTTC.

The chain has TRBV4-3 and TRBJ2-1; 7 positions match TRBD2. The germline V gene encodes CDR1 LGHNA and CDR2 YSLEER. The CDR3 length is 15 residues. The trim removed 1 base at V and 2 bases at J, leaving 2 bases unmatched. CDR3 region: CASSQAAGAYNEQFF. The CDR3 DNA is TGCGCCAGCAGCCAAGCTGCGGGGGCCTACAATGAGCAGTTCTTC.

This chain joins TRBV7-9 and TRBJ2-1, with 8 bases that match TRBD1. Germline CDR1 and CDR2: SEHNR and FQNEAQ (reference sequence). The length of the CDR3 is 15 residues. After removal of 4 bases from V and 3 bases from J, the junction contained 5 bases not matched to a gene. Here the CDR3 DNA reads TGTGCCAGCAGCTCCCAGGGGGCTAACTACAATGAGCAGTTCTTC. This codes for CASSSQGANYNEQFF.

The chain's CDR3 is CASSLQANQPQHF. The CDR3 DNA is TGTGCCAGCAGTTTACAGGCGAATCAGCCCCAGCATTTT. The J gene is TRBJ1-5, the V gene TRBV6-5; D might be TRBD1 (5 bases). V was clipped by 4 bases and J by 4 bases, with 8 bases between them. This CDR3 has 13 amino acids. Germline V gives CDR1 MNHEY, CDR2 SVGAGI.

This clone has a handful of counts. Other DNA sequences in the same sample also yield this CDR3. The rearrangement uses TRBV29-1 and TRBJ1-5, with 12 bases aligning to TRBD1. The germline gives CDR1 SQVTM, CDR2 ANQGSEA. The CDR3 runs to 13 residues. Unmatched junction bases numbered 0, after V lost 6 bases and J lost 3 bases. The CDR3: CSVGQGANQPQHF. Here the CDR3 DNA reads TGCAGCGTGGGACAGGGGGCCAATCAGCCCCAGCATTTT.

The chain employs TRBV29-1 and TRBJ2-5; 10 bases align to TRBD2. Germline V gene lookup returns CDR1 SQVTM and CDR2 ANQGSEA. The CDR3 length is 16 residues. V lost 4 bases and J lost 1; bases outside the gene matches: 9. This chain's CDR3 is CSVGTSGMRSQETQYF. DNA for the CDR3: TGCAGCGTTGGAACTAGCGGGATGAGGTCCCAAGAGACCCAGTACTTC.

This clone occurred a few times. The rearrangement links TRBV6-6 to TRBJ2-1, with 7 positions matching TRBD2. J gave up 8 bases and V 2 bases, and 3 bases lay outside the gene matches. This CDR3 has 13 amino acids. Germline V gives CDR1 MNHNY, CDR2 SVGAGI (reference sequence). The CDR3 nucleotides are TGTGCCAGCAGTTACAATGGGGGGGATGAGCAGTTCTTC. It codes for CASSYNGGDEQFF.

For the CDR3, the DNA is TGTGCCAGCAGGAGAGGGGGCGCCACTGAAGCTTTCTTT. Protein product: CASRRGGATEAFF. This chain uses TRBV27 with TRBJ1-1; 7 bases agree with TRBD1. The V gene's germline CDR1 is MNHEY and CDR2 SMNVEV (reference sequence). The V and J ends lost 6 bases and 4 bases, in that order; junction bases with no gene match: 5. The CDR3 contains 13 residues.

V and J are TRBV11-3 and TRBJ2-1, with 8 positions matching TRBD2. The germline V gene has CDR1 SGHNT and CDR2 YENEEA. CDR3 size: 17 residues. Trimming took 1 base from V and 0 from J; bases not matched to a gene: 5. The CDR3 nucleotides are TGTGCCAGCAGCTTAGGGGGCGGGAGGAACTCCTACAATGAGCAGTTCTTC. Translating gives CASSLGGGRNSYNEQFF. Combining the CDR3 with reference TRBV11-3 and TRBJ2-1 gives the whole variable domain EAGVVQSPRYKIIEKKQPVAFWCNPISGHNTLYWYLQNLGQGPELLIRYENEEAVDDSQLPKDRFSAERLKGVDSTLKIQPAELGDSAVYLCASSLGGGRNSYNEQFFGPGTRLTVL.